A single sample is the source of the 25 T cell receptor beta chains below, sequenced in a study of memory CD4+ T cells and cytomegalovirus serostatus. Single viable CD3+CD4+CD8-CD45RO+ cells were sorted as the memory CD4+ T cells. Profiled with immunoSEQ multiplex PCR; TCRdb holds only in-frame clones, not every one. The sample consists of tens of thousands of clones, around four fifths of them appearing once. Sample: memory CD4+ T cells from blood. The receptor set was obtained from an adult in good health and CMV-seronegative.

The J gene is TRBJ1-6, the V gene TRBV19, with TRBD1 matching over 9 bases. Germline values: CDR1 LNHDA, CDR2 SQIVND (reference sequence). V lost 6 bases to trimming and J lost 8 bases; unmatched junction nucleotides: 8. The CDR3 covers 15 residues. The CDR3 bases are TGTGCCAGTAGAAAAGGACAGGGGACGGATTCACCCCTCCACTTT. Residues: CASRKGQGTDSPLHF.

V gene TRBV5-4 combines with J gene TRBJ1-6; D gene uncertain. The CDR3 covers 12 residues. Trimming removed 2 bases from V and 10 bases from J, with 7 bases in between. Germline CDR1 SGHNT, CDR2 YYREEE (reference sequence). The CDR3 DNA sequence: TGTGCCAGCAGCTTTCTCGGCTCACCCCTCCACTTT. This gives the protein CASSFLGSPLHF. The full variable domain, with the rest looked up from reference TRBV5-4 and TRBJ1-6, is ETGVTQSPTHLIKTRGQQVTLRCSSQSGHNTVSWYQQALGQGPQFIFQYYREEENGRGNFPPRFSGLQFPNYSSELNVNALELDDSALYLCASSFLGSPLHFGNGTRLTVT.

The chain has TRBV30 and TRBJ1-4, with 9 positions matching TRBD1. J gave up 8 bases and V 7 bases, and 8 bases lay outside the gene matches. The germline gives CDR1 GTSNPN, CDR2 SVGIG (reference sequence). This CDR3 contains 13 residues. CDR3 amino acids: CASQQGAREKLFF. The CDR3, as DNA: TGTGCCTCCCAACAGGGGGCGAGGGAAAAACTGTTTTTT. The complete variable domain, with remaining parts taken from reference TRBV30 and TRBJ1-4, reads SQTIHQWPATLVQPVGSPLSLECTVEGTSNPNLYWYRQAAGRGLQLLFYSVGIGQISSEVPQNLSASRPQDRQFILSSKKLLLSDSGFYLCASQQGAREKLFFGSGTQLSVL.

A few counts support this clone. The V call is TRBV30, the J call TRBJ1-1; weak D call: TRBD1 (5 bases). Trimming stripped 8 bases from V and 0 bases from J, with 10 bases between. The germline V gene has CDR1 GTSNPN and CDR2 SVGIG (reference sequence). This CDR3 comprises 12 residues. Here the CDR3 DNA reads TGTGCCGGGGGACTCCTGAACACTGAAGCTTTCTTT. It is translated as CAGGLLNTEAFF.

The chain recombines TRBV21-1 with TRBJ1-2; TRBD1 is taken as the D call from the table, unchecked against the DNA. TRBV21-1 is classified as a pseudogene. The CDR3 length is 13 residues. The CDR3 nucleotides are TGTGCCAGCCTAAGGGGGTCTAACTATGGCTACACCTTC. It yields the protein CASLRGSNYGYTF.

The chain couples TRBV7-9 to TRBJ1-1; D gene uncertain. The length of the CDR3 is 15 residues. Looked up from germline, CDR1 is SEHNR and CDR2 is FQNEAQ (reference sequence). The V gene lost 1 base and the J gene lost 2 bases, with 11 bases spanning the gap. The CDR3 is CASSLGSAANTEAFF. CDR3 bases: TGTGCCAGCAGCTTAGGGTCAGCAGCAAACACTGAAGCTTTCTTT.

The chain links TRBV29-1 to TRBJ2-5; no reliable D call. Germline V gives CDR1 SQVTM, CDR2 ANQGSEA. V was pared by 7 bases and J by 5 bases, with 11 bases between. The CDR3 is 11 amino acids. Here the CDR3 reads CSGRISETQYF. The CDR3 nucleotides are TGCAGCGGAAGAATTTCCGAGACCCAGTACTTC.

The chain uses TRBV25-1 and TRBJ1-6; D uncertain. V dropped 1 base and J dropped 7 bases, with 5 bases sitting between them. Germline CDR1 MGHDK, CDR2 SYGVNS. The CDR3 is 13 amino acids. In DNA form, the CDR3 reads TGTGCCAGCAGTGAATTCAGGAATTCACCCCTCCACTTT. This translates into CASSEFRNSPLHF. Full variable domain (missing parts from reference TRBV25-1 and TRBJ1-6): EADIYQTPRYLVIGTGKKITLECSQTMGHDKMYWYQQDPGMELHLIHYSYGVNSTEKGDLSSESTVSRIRTEHFPLTLESARPSHTSQYLCASSEFRNSPLHFGNGTRLTVT.

J is TRBJ1-1 and V is TRBV16; D is unresolved. Germline V CDR1 and CDR2: KGHSY, FQNENV. Trimming left V 4 bases short and J 8 bases short, with 20 bases between. CDR3 length equals 15 residues. The CDR3 here is CASSRSGQTRQEAFF. The CDR3 DNA follows: TGTGCCAGCAGCCGGTCCGGGCAGACCCGGCAGGAAGCTTTCTTT. Full variable domain (rest looked up from reference TRBV16 and TRBJ1-1): GEEVAQTPKHLVRGEGQKAKLYCAPIKGHSYVFWYQQVLKNEFKFLISFQNENVFDETGMPKERFSAKCLPNSPCSLEIQATKLEDSAVYFCASSRSGQTRQEAFFGQGTRLTVV.

V is TRBV5-4 and J is TRBJ1-6; 8 bases line up with TRBD1. The CDR3 is 16 amino acids. Germline assignment: CDR1 SGHNT and CDR2 YYREEE (reference sequence). Trimming at V came to 0 bases and at J to 8 bases, leaving 7 bases not matched to a gene. DNA of the CDR3: TGTGCCAGCAGCTTGGCCGCGGGACAGGCTTATTCACCCCTCCACTTT. Its protein product is CASSLAAGQAYSPLHF.

CDR3 residues: CASSLGRIYGYTF. The DNA for the CDR3 is TGTGCCAGCAGCTTGGGCCGGATCTATGGCTACACCTTC. This chain uses TRBV5-8 with TRBJ1-2; no clear D gene. The V gene lost 0 bases and the J gene lost 4 bases, with 7 bases spanning the gap. CDR1 SGHTS and CDR2 YDEGEE come from the germline V gene. The CDR3 runs to 13 residues.

The chain carries TRBV5-1 and TRBJ2-1, with D unclear. The CDR3 runs 14 residues. Germline loops: CDR1 SGHRS, CDR2 YFSETQ. Trimming left V 0 bases short and J 5 bases short, with 9 bases between. The CDR3 is CASSLGLEHNEQFF. In nucleotides, the CDR3 is TGCGCCAGCAGCTTGGGACTGGAACACAATGAGCAGTTCTTC.

The chain is built from TRBV5-1 and TRBJ2-7; D is possibly TRBD2 (6 bases). CDR3 length: 13 residues. Germline V gives CDR1 SGHRS, CDR2 YFSETQ. Trimming took off 5 bases at V and 4 bases at J, with 13 bases between the two ends. The chain's CDR3 is CASSGGYGYEQYF. DNA for the CDR3: TGCGCCAGCAGTGGGGGGTATGGTTACGAGCAGTACTTC. Full variable domain (rest looked up from reference TRBV5-1 and TRBJ2-7): KAGVTQTPRYLIKTRGQQVTLSCSPISGHRSVSWYQQTPGQGLQFLFEYFSETQRNKGNFPGRFSGRQFSNSRSEMNVSTLELGDSALYLCASSGGYGYEQYFGPGTRLTVT.

This clone showed up just once. For the CDR3, the DNA is TGCGCCAGCAGCTGGACCGGGGAGGATTCACCCCTCCACTTT. As protein: CASSWTGEDSPLHF. The chain is built from TRBV5-1 and TRBJ1-6; no firm D call. Germline CDR1 reads SGHRS; CDR2 reads YFSETQ. V lost 3 bases, J lost 8 bases, and 12 bases lay in between. CDR3 length: 14 residues.

V gene TRBV5-1 combines with J gene TRBJ2-2; TRBD1 is a possible D gene (5 bases). The CDR3 is made up of 15 amino acids. The V and J ends lost 0 bases and 1 base respectively, with 7 bases between them. From germline, CDR1 is SGHRS and CDR2 YFSETQ. CDR3 sequence: CASSLAGLNTGELFF. The CDR3, as DNA: TGCGCCAGCAGCTTGGCAGGGCTGAACACCGGGGAGCTGTTTTTT.

J is TRBJ2-5 and V is TRBV5-1, with 7 bases fitting TRBD1. Germline assignment: CDR1 SGHRS and CDR2 YFSETQ. V lost 4 bases, J lost 3 bases, and 9 bases stayed unmatched. The CDR3 extends over 15 amino acids. CDR3 DNA: TGCGCCAGCAGCCGGGATACAGGGGTGGAAGAGACCCAGTACTTC. Its protein product is CASSRDTGVEETQYF.

This chain links TRBV11-3 with TRBJ2-2, with 9 bases lining up with TRBD1. V gave up 3 bases and J gave up 4 bases; unmatched junction bases: 3. This CDR3 comprises 15 residues. The V gene's germline CDR1 is SGHNT and CDR2 YENEEA. DNA for the CDR3: TGTGCCAGCAGCTTCACGGGACAGGGCACCGGGGAGCTGTTTTTT. It specifies CASSFTGQGTGELFF.

This clone has more than one count but fewer than ten. The rearrangement links TRBV4-1 to TRBJ2-2, with TRBD2 matching over 12 bases. CDR1 and CDR2 (germline): MGHRA, YSYEKL. CDR3 size: 17 residues. V gave up 1 base and J gave up 4 bases; unmatched junction bases: 4. The CDR3 sequence is CASSQAGLAGGTGELFF. For the CDR3, the DNA is TGCGCCAGCAGCCAAGCGGGACTAGCGGGCGGCACCGGGGAGCTGTTTTTT.

The CDR3 sequence: CASRGQGVGGELFF. The CDR3 nucleotides are TGTGCCAGTCGGGGACAGGGGGTTGGCGGGGAGCTGTTTTTT. The chain uses TRBV2 and TRBJ2-2; 11 bases match TRBD1. After removal of 9 bases from V and 7 bases from J, the junction contained 7 bases not matched to a gene. The CDR3 covers 14 residues. The germline V gene has CDR1 SNHLY and CDR2 FYNNEI.

V is TRBV6-4 and J is TRBJ2-2; 7 bases fit TRBD1. V dropped 7 bases and J dropped 7; count of bases not matched to a gene: 9. Germline assignment: CDR1 MRHNA and CDR2 SNTAGT. The CDR3 runs 14 residues. Written as DNA, the CDR3 is TGTGCCAGCAAGATATCGACAGGGAGCGGGGAGCTGTTTTTT. This encodes CASKISTGSGELFF.

CDR3 sequence: CASRPTGGPTGELFF. CDR3 nucleotides: TGCGCCAGCAGACCGACAGGGGGTCCCACCGGGGAGCTGTTTTTT. The rearrangement joins TRBV5-1 to TRBJ2-2; 9 bases fit TRBD1. Germline CDR1 and CDR2: SGHRS and YFSETQ. The CDR3 runs to 15 residues. The J segment lost 4 bases and the V segment lost 5 bases, leaving 6 bases of the junction unmatched.

The CDR3 nucleotides read TGTGCCATCAGTGGCGGGGGGAAAGATACGCAGTATTTT. Protein: CAISGGGKDTQYF. V usage is TRBV10-3 and J usage is TRBJ2-3; 8 bases line up with TRBD2. CDR3 length equals 13 residues. Losses at the gene ends were 4 bases for V and 5 bases for J; bases not matched to a gene: 2. Germline CDR1 and CDR2: ENHRY and SYGVKD.

This rearrangement joins TRBV25-1 to TRBJ2-1; D is undetermined. The CDR3 consists of 16 residues. Germline V gene sequence: CDR1 MGHDK, CDR2 SYGVNS. The V and J ends lost 2 bases and 0 bases respectively, with 11 bases between them. CDR3 loop: CASSEPRSGSYNEQFF. The CDR3 bases are TGTGCCAGCAGTGAACCCAGGTCGGGCTCCTACAATGAGCAGTTCTTC. The full variable domain, in which reference TRBV25-1 and TRBJ2-1 provide the parts outside the CDR3, is EADIYQTPRYLVIGTGKKITLECSQTMGHDKMYWYQQDPGMELHLIHYSYGVNSTEKGDLSSESTVSRIRTEHFPLTLESARPSHTSQYLCASSEPRSGSYNEQFFGPGTRLTVL.

This clone was counted once. The CDR3 loop reads CASSQDPGRVGSNEQFF. DNA for the CDR3: TGCGCCAGCAGCCAAGACCCGGGCAGGGTGGGGTCCAATGAGCAGTTCTTC. The chain links TRBV4-1 to TRBJ2-1; a possible D gene is TRBD1 (5 bases). Trimming removed 0 bases from V and 6 bases from J, with 18 bases in between. The length of the CDR3 is 17 residues. The V gene's germline CDR1 is MGHRA and CDR2 YSYEKL.

CDR3 residues: CASSPSDRGTAQETQYF. The CDR3 nucleotides are TGTGCCAGCAGCCCCTCGGACAGGGGAACCGCCCAAGAGACCCAGTACTTC. The chain joins TRBV7-9 to TRBJ2-5, with 9 nucleotides matching TRBD1. With V trimmed by 5 bases and J by 1 base, 11 bases remained unmatched. CDR1 SEHNR and CDR2 FQNEAQ come from the germline V gene (reference sequence). The CDR3 is 17 amino acids. Based on the CDR3 plus reference TRBV7-9 and TRBJ2-5, the full variable domain is DTGVSQNPRHKITKRGQNVTFRCDPISEHNRLYWYRQTLGQGPEFLTYFQNEAQLEKSRLLSDRFSAERPKGSFSTLEIQRTEQGDSAMYLCASSPSDRGTAQETQYFGPGTRLLVL.